The following is a TCR beta chain sequence with its context. The specificity of this receptor is unknown. This record comes from a study of cytomegalovirus exposure and HLA in healthy donors (dated by TCRdb to about 2017). About the study as a whole: An earlier analysis of approximately 600 of the donors reported 250 to 350 Gb of sequence data and some 100 million unique TCR beta sequences from 150 million to 200 million T cells. On average, around 230,000 unique TCR beta nucleotide sequences were sequenced per donor among about 400 genotyped donors of the cohort, with 15% to 20% of those sequences being non-productive. Typing coverage varied by locus: roughly 620-640 donors for A, B, C, DRB1 and DQB1; more than 500 for DQA1; around 610 for DPA1; about 450 for DPB1. In a later genetic analysis, genome-wide SNP genotypes for about three fifths of the 666 donors were used, and that subset was treated as a discovery cohort. A later analysis re-analyzed previously published TCR beta repertoires from approximately 700 donors and added high-resolution HLA genotyping to study TCR occurrence patterns. Besides the first cohort of hundreds of subjects, a separate validation cohort made up of roughly 130 different subjects was used. Of the approximately 400 genotyped donors, approximately 80% fell in the genetic ancestry cluster associated with self-reported Caucasian donors. About 5 DR-DQ haplotypes were handled as single units for association and clustering, since linkage in the cohort was strong. All discovery cohort repertoires had been generated on a single sequencing platform. About 320 gigabases of sequencing data and 80 million or so unique TCR sequences were included in an early release covering about 620 HLA-typed donors. To predict cytomegalovirus infection status, the study combined high-throughput TCR immunosequencing, statistical association of individual TCRs with disease status, and machine learning. The later analysis used no new phenotypic data to find candidate immune exposures, relying instead on TCR beta sequences and their occurrence across donors. HLA typing included class I and class II loci at four-digit resolution. Using immunosequencing, the study profiled T cell repertoires from about 650 subjects and related those repertoires to cytomegalovirus serostatus. To decide whether each TCR beta V gene segment behaved as functional or pseudogenic, an earlier analysis of fewer than 750 of the donors relied on high-throughput TCR beta sequencing. Donor age, sex, ethnicity and CMV serostatus were collected together with the repertoire data. The study aimed to test whether cataloging public T cell receptors could reveal signatures of past pathogen exposure. On the study overall, not on this receptor specifically: Presence/absence analyses assumed roughly uniform sequencing depth across donors, an assumption that may not hold. When HLA alleles, especially DR and DQ, strongly co-occurred, TCR associations were difficult to assign to individual alleles. At a false discovery rate of 0.05, a later analysis linked 15,000 to 20,000 TCR beta sequences to specific HLA alleles. A later analysis found that most CMV-associated TCR beta chains appeared HLA-restricted, with HLA associations seemingly driven largely by CMV exposure. Most TCR sequences were observed very rarely across donors, whereas some public TCRs were present in many individuals. A further reported finding was that TCR beta sequences accurately predicted the HLA-A and HLA-B alleles for most subjects in the first cohort. A later genetic analysis reported fewer N-insertions in productive TCRs among donors in an Asian-associated ancestry cluster than the roughly 620-donor mean. The classifier was reported to diagnose cytomegalovirus status with high specificity and sensitivity in both the original and validation cohorts. A cluster of highly shared sequence variants was judged likely to be a technical artifact of the sequencing pipeline. Some IMGT-functional V segments, including TRBV6-2 and TRBV6-3, could not be distinguished by the 87-base-pair reads and were therefore excluded. Around 16 rarely observed V segments, including chromosome 9 orphons, were excluded from the earlier analysis of about 500 of the donors because counts were too low. Because HLA typing was unavailable for some donors at each locus, only the typed subset was used in association tests. An earlier analysis of approximately 570 of the donors showed that most TCR beta V segments appeared in productive rearrangements either about 87% or about 30% of the time, which broadly matched IMGT annotations. CMV serostatus was the only immune exposure information available for the cohort. Linkage disequilibrium might explain the correlated functional status among segregating V segments, but an unknown experimental factor could not be ruled out. Only TCR beta chains were sequenced in this cohort, and the absence of alpha or paired-chain data limited detectable features. According to a later analysis, parvovirus B19, influenza, CMV and Epstein-Barr virus appeared linked to several top co-occurrence clusters. A later analysis found that HLA-associated TCR beta chains were more clonally expanded and had lower generation probabilities than equally common non-associated chains. It was suggested by the authors that the approach could potentially be generalized to other disease states and immunological phenotypes. A few of the identified cytomegalovirus-associated TCR beta chains were confirmed in vitro to be specific for cytomegalovirus antigens. A later analysis found that TCR association rates varied across HLA loci, with DRB1 alleles showing the most associated TCRs and HLA-C alleles the fewest. The study gave a list of under 200 TCR beta chains associated with cytomegalovirus. In a later genetic analysis, a missense DCLRE1C variant was associated with V-gene and J-gene trimming of TCR beta chains, and the association was replicated in an independent cohort.

The library was obtained by the immunoSEQ multiplex PCR assay. For the multiplex PCR, a mixture combining 60 forward primers for TCR Vbeta segments and 13 reverse primers for TCR Jbeta segments was used. Amplification of the CDR3 region of rearranged TCR beta genes was performed with a multiplex PCR assay on genomic DNA. The amplified TCR beta libraries were sequenced on the Illumina HiSeq System as 87-base-pair reads. The authors processed their data as follows. A later analysis tallied around 82 million unique TCR beta chains across the 666 repertoires, and some 10 million of those chains were shared by two or more donors. A nearest-neighbor algorithm error-corrected the raw reads and collapsed the reads into unique sequences, merging closely related sequences to remove PCR and sequencing errors. To assign V, D and J gene segments, CDR3 sequences were aligned to IMGT reference sequences. Each retained sequence needed at least a six-nucleotide match to both a V gene segment and a J gene segment. A rearrangement was called productive if the CDR3 had no stop codons and remained in frame with V and J, and every other rearrangement was called non-productive. Following IMGT convention, CDR3 was defined as the stretch from the second conserved V-encoded cysteine up to the conserved J-encoded phenylalanine. The earlier analysis of fewer than 750 of the donors excluded sequences that lacked an unambiguous match to a single V gene segment. An earlier analysis of about 590 of the donors classified V segments as functional when productive rearrangements were above 56.7% and as segregating when the standard deviation between donors was above 5%. To diagnose cytomegalovirus status from the catalog of TCR beta chain sequences, a statistical classification framework was built. In a later analysis, V and J genes were assigned by comparing TCR nucleotide sequences against IMGT/GENE-DB human TR gene sequences. Using the TCRdist pipeline, a later analysis assigned CDR3 sequences along with most-parsimonious VDJ recombination scenarios. A later analysis defined each TCR beta chain by its CDR3 amino acid sequence plus V-gene family, and excluded reads lacking a unique V-gene family. A later analysis removed 550 to 650 highly shared, low-generation-probability nucleotide sequences to deal with suspected cross-contamination and a sequencing artifact. In a later analysis, a clonal expansion index was calculated for each public chain from normalized within-repertoire ranks of inferred template counts. In a later analysis, generation probabilities were computed with a VDJ recombination model fitted to out-of-frame rearrangements, and the resulting probabilities were checked against IGoR. In a later analysis, TCR-TCR, TCR-HLA and TCR-CMV co-occurrence was scored with hypergeometric tests, and a repertoire-size bias correction was applied to TCR pairs. In a later analysis, false discovery rates were estimated by permuting HLA or CMV assignments 20 times. In a later analysis, co-occurring TCRs were grouped using DBSCAN, and TCRdist sequence similarity was added for clustering within HLA-allele-positive subsets. For co-occurrence clustering, repertoires with fewer than 30,000 or more than 120,000 public chains were excluded, along with a handful of repertoires with anomalous nucleotide sharing. TCRdb holds this immuneACCESS table with in-frame rearrangements only. Some clones are missing; in checked studies, unresolved V genes explain under half, and the rest has no known cause. V and J calls and clone size come straight from that table; D and trimming were deduced from the DNA. The sample's clone listing holds 150,000 to 250,000 clones. Of the sample, 0.65% to 0.75% is held by the ten largest clones.

The cohort was made up of about 670 healthy bone marrow donors. At the time of sampling, all cohort members were nominally healthy, though unrecorded immune exposures were likely present. The donor tested CMV seronegative, placing the donor among the 350 to 400 seronegative members of the cohort. A peripheral blood sample was collected from each donor, and TCR beta sequencing was performed on peripheral blood mononuclear cells. The Qiagen DNeasy Blood Extraction Kit was used to extract genomic DNA from the blood cell samples. Germline trimming: 7 bases from V, 6 bases from J; junction bases outside gene matches: 10. CDR3 length: 13 amino acids, cysteine to phenylalanine. The retained sequence is limited to the CDR3, 39 bases, with the frame set at the first base. Reading the germline V gene (reference sequence) gives CDR1 GTSNPN and CDR2 SVGIG.

Sequencing was performed on PBMCs. The sequence is built from TRBV30 and TRBJ2-5; the junction holds 8 bases that match TRBD1. The TCR was taken from a boy under 18 in good health and CMV-seronegative. The bases are TGTGCCTCGAACAGGGGGAGAGGAAAGACCCAGTACTTC. This yields the protein CASNRGRGKTQYF.